These T cell receptor beta chains were read from a single sample in a study of blood T cell repertoires in COVID-19. Profiling relied on immunoSEQ multiplex PCR, and the TCRdb table lists in-frame clones only, not all of them. The sample contains about 140,000 clones, about 87% of which appear only once. Sequencing was done on a sample of PBMCs or T cells enriched from blood (not recorded which). These receptors were taken from a man aged 60 to 75 who had recovered from COVID-19. CDR3s include the opening cysteine and the closing phenylalanine or tryptophan. The D gene is left open where the match is weak. Clone size, where shown, is once, few, many, or a class for clones that have expanded.

j_call | v_call | d_call | clone_size | cdr3_nt | cdr3_aa
TRBJ2-7 | TRBV5-1 | - | - | TGCGCCAGCAGCTTCCAGGGGATCTCCTACGAGCAGTACTTC | CASSFQGISYEQYF
TRBJ2-1 | TRBV27 | - | - | TGTGCCAGCAGTTTGTATAGACTGCAGGGTGTGGGGCAGTTCTTC | CASSLYRLQGVGQFF
TRBJ1-5 | TRBV19 | - | - | TGTGCCAGTAGTACCCGTAGCCGCAGGGGCGGGGGTCGAAGCAATCAGCCCCAGCATTTT | CASSTRSRRGGGRSNQPQHF
TRBJ2-3 | TRBV24-1 | TRBD1 | - | TGTGCCACCAGAGGACAGGGGCGCACAGATACGCAGTATTTT | CATRGQGRTDTQYF
TRBJ2-5 | TRBV5-1 | - | - | TGCGCCAGCGCTAACGGGGGAGAAGAGACCCAGTACTTC | CASANGGEETQYF
TRBJ2-3 | TRBV5-4 | TRBD2 | - | TGTGCCAGCAGCCCTCTGCGGGGGACAGATACGCAGTATTTT | CASSPLRGTDTQYF
TRBJ1-3 | TRBV5-1 | - | once | TGCGCCAGCAGCCCCTTCCCTGGAAACACCATATATTTT | CASSPFPGNTIYF
TRBJ1-5 | TRBV2 | - | few | TGTGCCAGCACGGAGAGCAGACAGCCCCAGCATTTT | CASTESRQPQHF
TRBJ1-1 | TRBV10-1 | - | - | TGCGCCAGCAGCGCGGGGGTCTCCACGAACACTGAAGCTTTCTTT | CASSAGVSTNTEAFF
TRBJ2-1 | TRBV27 | - | - | TGTGCCAGCAGCCGGGAGTCCTACAATGAGCAGTTCTTC | CASSRESYNEQFF
TRBJ1-1 | TRBV6-5 | - | - | TGTGCCAGCAGCCCCCGACAGAGGGGGACTGAAGCTTTCTTT | CASSPRQRGTEAFF
TRBJ1-2 | TRBV2 | - | - | TGTGCCAGCAGTGAAAACCTTGTCGGGAGAGGAGGCTACACCTTC | CASSENLVGRGGYTF
TRBJ2-7 | TRBV27 | - | - | TGTGCCAGCAGTTGGACAGCGGATTACGAGCAGTACTTC | CASSWTADYEQYF
TRBJ1-5 | TRBV19 | - | once | TGTGCCAGTAGTAGGGGAGGGGGGCGTTATCAGCCCCAGCATTTT | CASSRGGGRYQPQHF
TRBJ2-7 | TRBV6-5 | - | - | TGTGCCAGCAGGTGGGGGCTTAGCTCCTACGAGCAGTACTTC | CASRWGLSSYEQYF
TRBJ1-4 | TRBV3-1/TRBV3-2 | - | - | TGTGCCAGCAGCCCTTCGGCAGGGGAAAGGAGAAAACTGTTTTTT | CASSPSAGERRKLFF
TRBJ2-2 | TRBV5-6 | TRBD2 | - | TGTGCCAGCAGCCATCCTAGCGGATACACCGGGGAGCTGTTTTTT | CASSHPSGYTGELFF
TRBJ2-1 | TRBV3-1/TRBV3-2 | - | - | TGTGCCAGCAGCCAATCTAGCCGGGATGAGCAGTTCTTC | CASSQSSRDEQFF
TRBJ2-1 | TRBV24-1 | TRBD1 | - | TGTGCCACCAGTGGGACGACAGGGAGCTCCTACAATGAGCAGTTCTTC | CATSGTTGSSYNEQFF
TRBJ1-5 | TRBV30 | - | - | TGTGCCTGGAGTGGAGGAATCAGGGACAATCAGCCCCAGCATTTT | CAWSGGIRDNQPQHF
TRBJ1-3 | TRBV5-1 | - | - | TGCGCCAGCAGCTTGGGCAGTGGAAACACCATATATTTT | CASSLGSGNTIYF
TRBJ1-4 | TRBV5-8 | - | once | TGTGCCAGCAGCCTCAGTCAGGGGCCCCATGAAAAACTGTTTTTT | CASSLSQGPHEKLFF
TRBJ2-2 | TRBV6-5 | - | - | TGTGCCAGCAGTTACCGACTCATCCACGGGGAGCTGTTTTTT | CASSYRLIHGELFF
TRBJ1-1 | TRBV6-5 | - | - | TGTGCCAGCATTGGAAGGGGCATCACTGAAGCTTTCTTT | CASIGRGITEAFF
TRBJ2-7 | TRBV27 | - | - | TGTGCCAGCAGCCCCTACCAGGGGTCCCACGAGCAGTACTTC | CASSPYQGSHEQYF
TRBJ2-1 | TRBV5-4 | TRBD2 | - | TGTGCCAGCAGCCCTAGCGGGGGAAATAACAATGAGCAGTTCTTC | CASSPSGGNNNEQFF
TRBJ2-3 | TRBV29-1 | - | - | TGCAGCGTTCAGGGGGGAGAAGCAGATACGCAGTATTTT | CSVQGGEADTQYF
TRBJ2-7 | TRBV29-1 | TRBD2 | - | TGCAGCGCTACCCTAGGGGCGGGAGGCTATTCTGGCGAGCAGTACTTC | CSATLGAGGYSGEQYF
TRBJ1-5 | TRBV10-2 | - | - | TGCGCCAGCAGTGAGTCGGGAGGAGATCGACCCCAGCATTTT | CASSESGGDRPQHF
TRBJ1-1 | TRBV18 | - | - | TGTGCCAGCTCACCAATTAGCCGGACTGAAGCTTTCTTT | CASSPISRTEAFF
TRBJ2-1 | TRBV28 | TRBD1 | - | TGTGCCAGCAGTCCGTACAGGGGGTATGAGCAGTTCTTC | CASSPYRGYEQFF
TRBJ2-1 | TRBV28 | TRBD2 | - | TGTGCCAGCAGTTTGGGACTAGCGGGAACCTACAATGAGCAGTTCTTC | CASSLGLAGTYNEQFF
TRBJ2-1 | TRBV4-1 | TRBD2 | - | TGCGCCAGCAGCCAAGTACCCGGACTAGCGGGCTGGTTGGATGAGCAGTTCTTC | CASSQVPGLAGWLDEQFF
TRBJ2-7 | TRBV5-4 | TRBD2 | - | TGTGCCAGCAGAGCCCCCGGGACTAGCGGGAGCGGCTACGAGCAGTACTTC | CASRAPGTSGSGYEQYF
TRBJ1-4 | TRBV19 | - | - | TGTGCCAGTAGGCAGGGAATCGAAAAACTGTTTTTT | CASRQGIEKLFF
TRBJ2-1 | TRBV27 | TRBD2 | - | TGTGCCAGCAGTCTATTAGCGGGAGGCTCCTACAATGAGCAGTTCTTC | CASSLLAGGSYNEQFF
TRBJ2-7 | TRBV5-4 | TRBD1 | - | TGTGCCAGCAGCTGGACAGGGTTGGGAAGCTCCTACGAGCAGTACTTC | CASSWTGLGSSYEQYF
TRBJ2-5 | TRBV7-8 | - | - | TGTGCCAGCAGCTTGGGCGGGACCACCCAACGGACCCAGTACTTC | CASSLGGTTQRTQYF
TRBJ2-7 | TRBV28 | TRBD1 | few | TGTGCCAGCAGCCCCCCGGGACAGTTAAACGAGCAGTACTTC | CASSPPGQLNEQYF
TRBJ2-1 | TRBV4-1 | - | - | TGCGCCAGCAGCCAAGGGACTACTGGCTACAATGAGCAGTTCTTC | CASSQGTTGYNEQFF
TRBJ2-5 | TRBV7-7 | TRBD2 | - | TGTGCTAGCAGCTTAGGGCCTAGCGGGAACCAAGAGACCCAGTACTTC | CASSLGPSGNQETQYF
TRBJ1-2 | TRBV2 | TRBD1 | - | TGTGCCAGCAGTATAAACCAGGGGGTTGTGAATGGCTACACCTTC | CASSINQGVVNGYTF
TRBJ2-3 | TRBV4-1 | TRBD2 | few | TGCGCCAGCAGCCAAGACTATAAGCGGGAGACGCAGTATTTT | CASSQDYKRETQYF
TRBJ1-3 | TRBV6-5 | TRBD1 | once | TGTGCCAGCAGTTACGAGGGGGCAGAGGAAAACACCATATATTTT | CASSYEGAEENTIYF
TRBJ1-5 | TRBV19 | - | once | TGTGCCAGTAGTATAGGACAATTACAGGGACCGCCCCAGCATTTT | CASSIGQLQGPPQHF
TRBJ1-6 | TRBV5-4 | TRBD1 | - | TGTGCCAGCACCCTTCAGGGACAGTCTAATTCACCCCTCCACTTT | CASTLQGQSNSPLHF
TRBJ2-2 | TRBV27 | - | - | TGTGCCAGCAGTTTAACTGGAGGGCCCACCGGGGAGCTGTTTTTT | CASSLTGGPTGELFF
TRBJ2-3 | TRBV6-6 | - | - | TGTGCCAGCAGTCCCCAGGGGTCCATCTTGGCAGATACGCAGTATTTT | CASSPQGSILADTQYF
TRBJ2-1 | TRBV7-9 | TRBD2 | - | TGTGCCAGCAGCTCGCTAGCGGGAGGGGCCGGGAATGAGCAGTTCTTC | CASSSLAGGAGNEQFF
TRBJ2-5 | TRBV9 | - | once | TGTGCCAGCAGCGTAGGCGCCAGGGACCAAGAGACCCAGTACTTC | CASSVGARDQETQYF
TRBJ2-1 | TRBV9 | - | - | TGTGCCAGCAGCGTTCGGGGTGACAATGAGCAGTTCTTC | CASSVRGDNEQFF
TRBJ1-1 | TRBV19 | TRBD1 | - | TGTGCCAGTAGAGACAGGGGGCGCGGGAACACTGAAGCTTTCTTT | CASRDRGRGNTEAFF
TRBJ2-1 | TRBV2 | - | - | TGTGCCAGCAGTGAAAAGACCCCAGGTACCAATGAGCAGTTCTTC | CASSEKTPGTNEQFF
TRBJ1-2 | TRBV6-6 | TRBD1 | - | TGTGCCAGCAGTACAGGGGTGGGTGGCTACACCTTC | CASSTGVGGYTF
TRBJ2-5 | TRBV27 | TRBD2 | - | TGTGCCAGCAGTAATCTGGGGGGGACTGGGACCCAGTACTTC | CASSNLGGTGTQYF
TRBJ2-1 | TRBV27 | TRBD2 | - | TGTGCCAGCAGTTTGTTAGCGGGGGGGCTAGGAAATGAGCAGTTCTTC | CASSLLAGGLGNEQFF
TRBJ2-7 | TRBV3-1/TRBV3-2 | - | - | TGTGCCAGCAGCCAAGTGAACAGGGTGGCCTACGAGCAGTACTTC | CASSQVNRVAYEQYF
TRBJ1-2 | TRBV28 | - | - | - | CASSTSVNYGYTF
TRBJ1-1 | TRBV18 | - | - | TGTGCCAGCTCACGGGCAGGGGAGGGAAACACTGAAGCTTTCTTT | CASSRAGEGNTEAFF